This T cell receptor beta chain is from a study of read filtering for tumor transcriptome and immune sequencing. Study-level results: Approximately 82% of IR-seq clonotypes had one read, totaling around 3.5% of reads; RNA-seq: 74.6% and 44.6%.

This CDR3 is 16 amino acids long. The V gene lost 4 bases and the J gene lost 5 bases, with 17 bases spanning the gap. Germline V gives CDR1 LGHDT, CDR2 YNNKEL (reference sequence). This clonotype was counted many times. Its cognate antigen is unknown. At the time of active disease, bone marrow was collected from every patient. From about 400 ng of RNA, a library with molecular barcoded alpha/delta and beta/gamma adaptors was made. Each CDR3 protein gets one entry after TCRdb re-called the reads with MiXCR. In the table there are 55,000 to 60,000 distinct CDR3 sequences, roughly an eighth of which are singletons.

Input material: a population of CD138-negative cells sorted from bone marrow. This chain links TRBV3-1 with TRBJ1-4, with a weak D call TRBD1 (5 bases). The TCR originated in a donor at least 40 years old with multiple myeloma. CDR3 protein: CASSPSRGVRNEKLFF. DNA for the CDR3: TGTGCCAGCAGCCCCTCCCGAGGGGTCAGGAATGAAAAACTGTTTTTT.